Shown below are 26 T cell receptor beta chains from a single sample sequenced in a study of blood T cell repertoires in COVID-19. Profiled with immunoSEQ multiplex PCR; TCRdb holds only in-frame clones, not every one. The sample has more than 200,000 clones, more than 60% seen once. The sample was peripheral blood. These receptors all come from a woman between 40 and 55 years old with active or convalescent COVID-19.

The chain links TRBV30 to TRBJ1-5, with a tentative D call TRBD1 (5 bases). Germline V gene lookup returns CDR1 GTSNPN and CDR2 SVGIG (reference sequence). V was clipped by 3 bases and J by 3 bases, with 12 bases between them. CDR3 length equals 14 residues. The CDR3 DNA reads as TGTGCCTGGAGCCCCGGGGGGAACAATCAGCCCCAGCATTTT. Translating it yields CAWSPGGNNQPQHF. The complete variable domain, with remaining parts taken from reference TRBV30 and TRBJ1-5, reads SQTIHQWPATLVQPVGSPLSLECTVEGTSNPNLYWYRQAAGRGLQLLFYSVGIGQISSEVPQNLSASRPQDRQFILSSKKLLLSDSGFYLCAWSPGGNNQPQHFGDGTRLSIL.

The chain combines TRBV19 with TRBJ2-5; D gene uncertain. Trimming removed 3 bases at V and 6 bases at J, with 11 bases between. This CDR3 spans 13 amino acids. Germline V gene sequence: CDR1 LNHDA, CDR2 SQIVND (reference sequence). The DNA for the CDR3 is TGTGCCAGTAGTATTCAGGTGAAACAGACCCAGTACTTC. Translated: CASSIQVKQTQYF.

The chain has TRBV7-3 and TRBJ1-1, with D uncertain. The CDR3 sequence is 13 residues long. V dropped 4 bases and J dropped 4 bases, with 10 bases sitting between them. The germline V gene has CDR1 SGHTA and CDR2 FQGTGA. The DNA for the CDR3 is TGTGCCAGCAGCTCCTTAGGGAGCACTGAAGCTTTCTTT. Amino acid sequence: CASSSLGSTEAFF.

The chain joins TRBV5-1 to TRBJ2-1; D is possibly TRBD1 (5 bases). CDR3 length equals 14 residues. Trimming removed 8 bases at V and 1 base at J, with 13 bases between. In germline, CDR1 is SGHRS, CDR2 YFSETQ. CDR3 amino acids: CASRQLGSYNEQFF. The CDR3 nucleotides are TGCGCCAGTAGACAGCTAGGGTCCTACAATGAGCAGTTCTTC. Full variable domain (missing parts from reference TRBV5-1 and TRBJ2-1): KAGVTQTPRYLIKTRGQQVTLSCSPISGHRSVSWYQQTPGQGLQFLFEYFSETQRNKGNFPGRFSGRQFSNSRSEMNVSTLELGDSALYLCASRQLGSYNEQFFGPGTRLTVL.

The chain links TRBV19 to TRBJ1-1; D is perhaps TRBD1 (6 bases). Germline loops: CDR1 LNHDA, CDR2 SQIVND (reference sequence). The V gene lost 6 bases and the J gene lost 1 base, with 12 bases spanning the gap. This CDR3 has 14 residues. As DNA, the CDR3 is TGTGCCAGTAGCACAGGGCGAGCGAACACTGAAGCTTTCTTT. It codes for CASSTGRANTEAFF.

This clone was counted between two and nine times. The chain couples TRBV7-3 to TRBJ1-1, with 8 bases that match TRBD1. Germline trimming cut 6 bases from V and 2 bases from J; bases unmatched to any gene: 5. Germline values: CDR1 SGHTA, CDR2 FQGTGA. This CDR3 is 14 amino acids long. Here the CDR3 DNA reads TGTGCCAGCAGTCAGACAGGGGTCAACACTGAAGCTTTCTTT. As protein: CASSQTGVNTEAFF.

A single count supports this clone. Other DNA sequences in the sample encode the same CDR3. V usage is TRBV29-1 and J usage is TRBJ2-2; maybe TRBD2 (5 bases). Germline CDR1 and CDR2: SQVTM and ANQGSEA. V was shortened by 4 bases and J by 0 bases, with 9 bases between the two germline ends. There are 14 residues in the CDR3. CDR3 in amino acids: CSVGRGSNTGELFF. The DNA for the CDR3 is TGCAGCGTTGGACGAGGGTCGAACACCGGGGAGCTGTTTTTT.

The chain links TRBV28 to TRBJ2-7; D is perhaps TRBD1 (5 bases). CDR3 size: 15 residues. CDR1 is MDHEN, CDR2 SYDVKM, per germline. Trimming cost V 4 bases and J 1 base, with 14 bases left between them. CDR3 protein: CASSSLQDWSYEQYV. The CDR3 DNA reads TGTGCCAGCAGTTCGTTACAGGATTGGTCCTACGAGCAGTACGTC.

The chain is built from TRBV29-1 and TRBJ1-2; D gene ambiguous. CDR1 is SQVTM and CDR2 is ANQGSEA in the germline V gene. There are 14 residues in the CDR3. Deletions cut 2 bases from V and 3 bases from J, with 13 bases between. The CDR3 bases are TGCAGCGTTGAATCGGGAATTGGGTACTATGGCTACACCTTC. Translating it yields CSVESGIGYYGYTF.

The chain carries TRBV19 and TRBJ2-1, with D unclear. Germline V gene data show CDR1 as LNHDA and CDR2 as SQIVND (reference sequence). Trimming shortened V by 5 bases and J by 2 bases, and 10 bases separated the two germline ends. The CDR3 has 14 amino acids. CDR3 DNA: TGTGCCAGTAGTCGATCGGAGACCTACAATGAGCAGTTCTTC. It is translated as CASSRSETYNEQFF.

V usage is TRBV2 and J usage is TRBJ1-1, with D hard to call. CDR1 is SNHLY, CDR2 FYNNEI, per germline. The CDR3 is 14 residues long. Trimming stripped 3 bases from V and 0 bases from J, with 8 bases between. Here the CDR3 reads CASSEQLLNTEAFF. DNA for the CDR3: TGTGCCAGCAGTGAGCAGTTACTGAACACTGAAGCTTTCTTT.

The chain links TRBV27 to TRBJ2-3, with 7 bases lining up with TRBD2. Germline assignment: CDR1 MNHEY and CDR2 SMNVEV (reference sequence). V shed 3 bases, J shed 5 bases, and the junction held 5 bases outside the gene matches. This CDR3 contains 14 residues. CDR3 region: CASSFATSLDTQYF. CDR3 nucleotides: TGTGCCAGCAGTTTCGCGACTAGCTTAGATACGCAGTATTTT.

CDR3 region: CAISEGPTGSSNQPQHF. The CDR3 DNA follows: TGTGCCATCAGTGAAGGCCCGACAGGGAGTAGCAATCAGCCCCAGCATTTT. The rearrangement joins TRBV10-3 to TRBJ1-5, with TRBD1 matching over 7 bases. Trimming took 3 bases from V and 0 from J; bases not matched to a gene: 8. Germline CDR1 and CDR2: ENHRY and SYGVKD. The CDR3 has 17 residues.

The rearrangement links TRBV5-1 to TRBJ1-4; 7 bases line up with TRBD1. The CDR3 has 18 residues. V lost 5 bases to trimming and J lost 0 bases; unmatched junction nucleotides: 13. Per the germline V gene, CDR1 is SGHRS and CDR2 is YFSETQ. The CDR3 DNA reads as TGCGCCAGCAGGGTGAGGACAGGTGATATGGCAACTAATGAAAAACTGTTTTTT. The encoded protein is CASRVRTGDMATNEKLFF.

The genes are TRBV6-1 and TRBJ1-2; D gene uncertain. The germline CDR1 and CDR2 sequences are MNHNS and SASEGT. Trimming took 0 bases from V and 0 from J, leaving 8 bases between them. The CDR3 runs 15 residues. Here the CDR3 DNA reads TGTGCCAGCAGTGAAGCAAGCGGGGCTAACTATGGCTACACCTTC. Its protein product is CASSEASGANYGYTF.

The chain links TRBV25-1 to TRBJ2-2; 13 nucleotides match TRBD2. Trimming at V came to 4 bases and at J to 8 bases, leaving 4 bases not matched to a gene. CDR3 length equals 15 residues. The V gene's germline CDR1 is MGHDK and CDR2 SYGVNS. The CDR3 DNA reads TGTGCCAGCAGTGTGGGACTAGCGGGGATAGGGGAGCTGTTTTTT. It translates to CASSVGLAGIGELFF.

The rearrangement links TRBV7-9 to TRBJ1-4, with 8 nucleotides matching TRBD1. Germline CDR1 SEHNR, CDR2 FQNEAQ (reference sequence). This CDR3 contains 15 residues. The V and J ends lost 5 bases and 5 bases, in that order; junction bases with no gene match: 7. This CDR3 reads CASSRGQGVNEKLFF. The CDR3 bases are TGTGCCAGCAGCCGCGGACAGGGAGTGAATGAAAAACTGTTTTTT.

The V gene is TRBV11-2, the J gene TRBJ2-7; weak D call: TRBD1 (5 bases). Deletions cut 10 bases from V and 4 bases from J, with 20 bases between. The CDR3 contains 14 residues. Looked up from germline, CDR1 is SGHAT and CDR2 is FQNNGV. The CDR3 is CAKTLPRRGYEQYV. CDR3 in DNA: TGTGCCAAGACCCTACCTCGTAGGGGTTACGAGCAGTACGTC.

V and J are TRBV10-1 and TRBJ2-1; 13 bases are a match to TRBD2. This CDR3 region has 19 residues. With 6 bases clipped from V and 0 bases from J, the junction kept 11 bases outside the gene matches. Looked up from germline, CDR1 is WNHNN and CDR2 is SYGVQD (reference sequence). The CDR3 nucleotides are TGCGCCAGCAGCGAAACTAGCGGGGGGGCCCCTTCCTCCTACAATGAGCAGTTCTTC. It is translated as CASSETSGGAPSSYNEQFF.

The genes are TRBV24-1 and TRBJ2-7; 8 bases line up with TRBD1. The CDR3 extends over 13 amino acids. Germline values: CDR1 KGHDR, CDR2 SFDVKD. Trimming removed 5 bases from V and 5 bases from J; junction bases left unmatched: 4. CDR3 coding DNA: TGTGCCACCAGTGGAAGGACAGGGAACGAGCAGTACGTC. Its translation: CATSGRTGNEQYV.

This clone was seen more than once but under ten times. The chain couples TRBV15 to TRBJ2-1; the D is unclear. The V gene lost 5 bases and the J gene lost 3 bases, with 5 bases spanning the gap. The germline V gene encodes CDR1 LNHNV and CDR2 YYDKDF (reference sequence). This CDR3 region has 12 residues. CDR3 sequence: CATSPGYNEQFF. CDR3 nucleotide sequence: TGTGCCACCAGCCCAGGCTACAATGAGCAGTTCTTC.

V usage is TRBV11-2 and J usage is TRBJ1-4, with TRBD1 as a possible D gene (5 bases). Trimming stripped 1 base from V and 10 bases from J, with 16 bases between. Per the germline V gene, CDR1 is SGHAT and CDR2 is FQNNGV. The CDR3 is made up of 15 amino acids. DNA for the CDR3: TGTGCCAGCAGCTTAGGGACAAAAAACAAGGGAAAACTGTTTTTT. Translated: CASSLGTKNKGKLFF.

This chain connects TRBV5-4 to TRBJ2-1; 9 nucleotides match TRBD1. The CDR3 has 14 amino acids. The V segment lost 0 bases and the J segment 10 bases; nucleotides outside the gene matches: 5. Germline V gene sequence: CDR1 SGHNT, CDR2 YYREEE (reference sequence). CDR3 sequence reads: CASSLVGTGSEQFF. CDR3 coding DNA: TGTGCCAGCAGCTTGGTAGGGACAGGGTCCGAGCAGTTCTTC. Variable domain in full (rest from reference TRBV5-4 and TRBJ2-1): ETGVTQSPTHLIKTRGQQVTLRCSSQSGHNTVSWYQQALGQGPQFIFQYYREEENGRGNFPPRFSGLQFPNYSSELNVNALELDDSALYLCASSLVGTGSEQFFGPGTRLTVL.

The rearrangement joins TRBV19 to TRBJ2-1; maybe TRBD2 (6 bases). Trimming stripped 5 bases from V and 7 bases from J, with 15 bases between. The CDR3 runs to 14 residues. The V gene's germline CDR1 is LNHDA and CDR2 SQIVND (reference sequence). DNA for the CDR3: TGTGCCAGTAGTCTGGGACTGTGGTGGAATGAGCAGTTCTTC. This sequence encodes CASSLGLWWNEQFF.

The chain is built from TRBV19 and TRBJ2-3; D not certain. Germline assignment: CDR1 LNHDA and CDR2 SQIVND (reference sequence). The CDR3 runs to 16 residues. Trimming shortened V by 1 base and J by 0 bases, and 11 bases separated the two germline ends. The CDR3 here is CASSIAWSYSTDTQYF. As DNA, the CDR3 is TGTGCCAGTAGTATAGCGTGGAGCTATAGCACAGATACGCAGTATTTT.

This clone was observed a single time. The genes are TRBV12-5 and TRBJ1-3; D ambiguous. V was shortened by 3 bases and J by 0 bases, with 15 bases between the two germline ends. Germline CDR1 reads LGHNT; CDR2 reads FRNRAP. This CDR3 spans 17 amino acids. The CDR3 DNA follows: TGTGCTAGTGGTTTAGGATCCCCGGGTCTCTCTGGAAACACCATATATTTT. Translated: CASGLGSPGLSGNTIYF. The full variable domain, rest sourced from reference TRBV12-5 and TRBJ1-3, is DARVTQTPRHKVTEMGQEVTMRCQPILGHNTVFWYRQTMMQGLELLAYFRNRAPLDDSGMPKDRFSAEMPDATLATLKIQPSEPRDSAVYFCASGLGSPGLSGNTIYFGEGSWLTVV.